Each of the 20 T cell receptor beta chains below was sequenced from the same sample in a study of OX40 agonist ivuxolimab in advanced cancers. Assay: immunoSEQ multiplex PCR; the TCRdb copy retains only in-frame clones and omits some. Here the sample spans roughly 73,000 clones, roughly 86% being singletons. Sequencing used CD4+ or CD8+ T cells sorted from blood, obtained in a trial of the OX40 agonist ivuxolimab. These receptors all come from an adult with an advanced solid tumor such as melanoma, head and neck, liver or kidney cancer.

V is TRBV5-1 and J is TRBJ1-6; possibly TRBD1 for D (5 bases). The V and J ends lost 4 bases and 10 bases respectively, with 18 bases between them. The CDR3 is 15 residues long. Germline lookup yields CDR1 SGHRS and CDR2 YFSETQ. DNA of the CDR3: TGCGCCAGCAGCGTTGCAGGGCATGGGGTATCACCCCTCCACTTT. Translation gives CASSVAGHGVSPLHF.

The rearrangement joins TRBV23-1 to TRBJ2-3; 11 bases line up with TRBD1. TRBV23-1 is noted as an ORF with a role that remains uncertain. Germline trimming cut 2 bases from V and 6 bases from J; bases unmatched to any gene: 16. CDR3 length equals 19 residues. The CDR3 here is CASSQLDGQGAIRADTQYF. The CDR3 DNA reads as TGCGCCAGCAGTCAACTAGACGGACAGGGGGCTATTAGGGCGGATACGCAGTATTTT.

The chain links TRBV5-1 to TRBJ1-2, with a possible D match to TRBD1 (5 bases). V was trimmed by 1 base and J by 5 bases, leaving 21 bases between them. The germline gives CDR1 SGHRS, CDR2 YFSETQ. The CDR3 consists of 17 residues. CDR3 region: CASSLLVQSGTIYGYTF. The DNA of the CDR3 is TGCGCCAGCAGCTTGCTGGTACAAAGCGGGACCATTTATGGCTACACCTTC. The full variable domain, in which reference TRBV5-1 and TRBJ1-2 provide the parts outside the CDR3, is KAGVTQTPRYLIKTRGQQVTLSCSPISGHRSVSWYQQTPGQGLQFLFEYFSETQRNKGNFPGRFSGRQFSNSRSEMNVSTLELGDSALYLCASSLLVQSGTIYGYTFGSGTRLTVV.

The chain is built from TRBV30 and TRBJ1-6, with no clear D. The CDR3 runs to 15 residues. CDR1 and CDR2 (germline): GTSNPN, SVGIG (reference sequence). Trimming took off 2 bases at V and 1 base at J, with 9 bases between the two ends. The CDR3, as DNA: TGTGCCTGGAGTATCCAAGGATCCTATAATTCACCCCTCCACTTT. It is translated as CAWSIQGSYNSPLHF. Using reference TRBV30 and TRBJ1-6 for the parts outside the CDR3, the full variable domain is SQTIHQWPATLVQPVGSPLSLECTVEGTSNPNLYWYRQAAGRGLQLLFYSVGIGQISSEVPQNLSASRPQDRQFILSSKKLLLSDSGFYLCAWSIQGSYNSPLHFGNGTRLTVT.

This sequence joins TRBV19 and TRBJ1-1; the match to TRBD1 covers 10 bases. Per germline, CDR1 LNHDA and CDR2 SQIVND (reference sequence). V gave up 7 bases and J gave up 4 bases; unmatched junction bases: 6. The CDR3 has 14 amino acids. The CDR3, as DNA: TGTGCCAGTACCTCGACAGGGGGCGCCACTGAAGCTTTCTTT. Protein: CASTSTGGATEAFF.

V is TRBV28 and J is TRBJ2-2; 12 nucleotides agree with TRBD2. The V segment lost 7 bases and the J segment 5 bases; nucleotides outside the gene matches: 5. The germline CDR1 and CDR2 sequences are MDHEN and SYDVKM. This CDR3 contains 15 residues. As DNA, the CDR3 is TGTGCCAGCACGTCACTAGCGGGAGGTACCGGGGAGCTGTTTTTT. Translation: CASTSLAGGTGELFF.

The chain links TRBV25-1 to TRBJ1-1; D uncertain. The CDR3 covers 13 residues. Per germline, CDR1 MGHDK and CDR2 SYGVNS. The ends were cut back, 3 bases at V and 11 bases at J, with 16 bases in the middle. The CDR3 coding sequence is TGTGCCAGCAGTGATCAAACCGGAATGAGGGCTTTCTTT. Amino acids: CASSDQTGMRAFF.

The J gene is TRBJ2-5, the V gene TRBV19; no definite D call. With the DNA end fitting TRBJ2-7 better, the J assignment may be wrong. The CDR3 is made up of 15 amino acids. Germline CDR1 LNHDA, CDR2 SQIVND (reference sequence). The CDR3 DNA follows: TGTGCCAGTAGTTCCCGACATTTAGACACCTACGAGCAGTACTTC. Translation: CASSSRHLDTYEQYF.

The chain employs TRBV5-1 and TRBJ1-2; D ambiguous. The CDR3 consists of 13 residues. Trimming took 1 base from V and 4 from J, leaving 8 bases between them. The germline V gene has CDR1 SGHRS and CDR2 YFSETQ. The CDR3 reads CASSLSQFYGYTF. DNA of the CDR3: TGCGCCAGCAGCTTGAGCCAATTCTATGGCTACACCTTC.

In nucleotides, the CDR3 is TGTGCCTGGAGGGTAAATATAGGAGATACGCAGTATTTT. This encodes CAWRVNIGDTQYF. The chain is built from TRBV30 and TRBJ2-3; no firm D call. This CDR3 has 13 residues. Germline V lookup: CDR1 GTSNPN, CDR2 SVGIG (reference sequence). The V gene lost 3 bases and the J gene lost 5 bases, with 12 bases spanning the gap.

This chain joins TRBV6-6 and TRBJ2-7; D uncertain. Germline-derived CDR1 and CDR2 are MNHNY and SVGAGI (reference sequence). The V end lost 2 bases, the J end lost 6 bases, and 11 bases lay between the germline ends. The CDR3 loop spans 13 amino acids. DNA for the CDR3: TGTGCCAGCAGTTACGCCGAAACCTCCGAGCAGTACTTC. Protein sequence: CASSYAETSEQYF.

The V and J genes are TRBV7-9 and TRBJ2-1; TRBD2 matches 7 bases. The V and J ends lost 5 bases and 8 bases, in that order; junction bases with no gene match: 15. The CDR3 is 16 residues long. Per the germline V gene, CDR1 is SEHNR and CDR2 is FQNEAQ (reference sequence). Here the CDR3 DNA reads TGTGCCAGCAGCCCCCGGGGAGGGAGGGCCCTCTATGAGCAGTTCTTC. Translated: CASSPRGGRALYEQFF.

The table lists this clone with a count of one. This chain joins TRBV27 and TRBJ2-7; D gene ambiguous. The germline V gene has CDR1 MNHEY and CDR2 SMNVEV (reference sequence). The CDR3 consists of 12 residues. Trimming pared 6 bases from V and 0 bases from J, leaving 6 bases between. CDR3 region: CASRSSSYEQYF. CDR3 nucleotide sequence: TGTGCCAGCAGATCAAGCTCCTACGAGCAGTACTTC.

J is TRBJ2-3 and V is TRBV6-5; D is unresolved. CDR1 and CDR2 (germline): MNHEY, SVGAGI. There are 16 residues in the CDR3. Trimming cost V 4 bases and J 0 bases, with 14 bases left between them. CDR3 DNA: TGTGCCAGCAGTTCGGCCGGGCCGCATAGCACAGATACGCAGTATTTT. Translating gives CASSSAGPHSTDTQYF.

The chain recombines TRBV6-5 with TRBJ1-1, with 9 bases matching TRBD1. The CDR3 is 15 residues long. CDR1 MNHEY and CDR2 SVGAGI come from the germline V gene. V dropped 4 bases and J dropped 4; count of bases not matched to a gene: 7. CDR3 coding DNA: TGTGCCAGCAGTTGGCTAACAGGGGGCCGCACTGAAGCTTTCTTT. Amino acid sequence: CASSWLTGGRTEAFF.

The rearrangement uses TRBV10-3 and TRBJ2-3; 8 bases are a match to TRBD2. Trimming removed 3 bases from V and 0 bases from J; junction bases left unmatched: 2. This CDR3 has 15 residues. Per germline, CDR1 ENHRY and CDR2 SYGVKD. CDR3: CAISELAASTDTQYF. CDR3 in DNA: TGTGCCATCAGTGAACTAGCGGCTAGCACAGATACGCAGTATTTT.

The chain combines TRBV6-1 with TRBJ1-5; TRBD1 matches 7 bases. The CDR3 sequence is 15 residues long. V lost 6 bases, J lost 3 bases, and 8 bases stayed unmatched. Germline CDR1 is MNHNS and CDR2 is SASEGT. CDR3 sequence (DNA): TGTGCCAGCAGCGAGACAGGGACGACCAATCAGCCCCAGCATTTT. Residues: CASSETGTTNQPQHF.

This chain joins TRBV6-1 and TRBJ1-2; D uncertain. The germline V gene has CDR1 MNHNS and CDR2 SASEGT. V shed 4 bases and J shed 8 bases, with 11 bases lying between them. This CDR3 contains 12 residues. This CDR3 is CASSVAAVGYTF. Here the CDR3 DNA reads TGTGCCAGCAGTGTAGCGGCGGTAGGCTACACCTTC.

The V gene is TRBV23-1, the J gene TRBJ2-3; 13 bases fit TRBD2. TRBV23-1 counts as an open reading frame of uncertain function. This CDR3 is built from 18 residues. Trimming removed 4 bases from V and 3 bases from J; junction bases left unmatched: 10. In DNA form, the CDR3 reads TGCGCCAGCAGTCTCCGGAGCTGGACTAGCGGGAGTACAGATACGCAGTATTTT. This translates into CASSLRSWTSGSTDTQYF.

The chain joins TRBV5-6 to TRBJ1-5; 8 nucleotides match TRBD1. The trim removed 0 bases at V and 5 bases at J, leaving 7 bases unmatched. Germline assignment: CDR1 SGHDT and CDR2 YYEEEE. The CDR3 consists of 16 residues. CDR3 sequence (DNA): TGTGCCAGCAGCTTGGCCAATGCAGGGGGCTATCAGCCCCAGCATTTT. Residues: CASSLANAGGYQPQHF.